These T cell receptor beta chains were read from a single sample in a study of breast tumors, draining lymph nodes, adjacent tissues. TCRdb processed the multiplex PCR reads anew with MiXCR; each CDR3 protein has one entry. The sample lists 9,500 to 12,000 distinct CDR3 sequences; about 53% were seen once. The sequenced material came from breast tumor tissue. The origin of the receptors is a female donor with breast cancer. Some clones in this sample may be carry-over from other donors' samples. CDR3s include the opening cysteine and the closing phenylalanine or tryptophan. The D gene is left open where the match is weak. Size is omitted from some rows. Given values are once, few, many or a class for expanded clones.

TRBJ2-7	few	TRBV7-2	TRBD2	TGTGCCAGCAGCTCCACCGGGGGGAGCTACGAGCAGTACTTC	CASSSTGGSYEQYF
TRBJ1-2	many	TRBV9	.	TGTGCCAGCAGCGTAGGGGACGGCCCCTATGGCTACACCTTC	CASSVGDGPYGYTF
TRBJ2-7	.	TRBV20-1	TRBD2	TGCAGTGCTAGAGATAGGACTAGCGGAAACTACGAGCAGTACTTC	CSARDRTSGNYEQYF
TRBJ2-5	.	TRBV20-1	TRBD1	TGCAGTGCCACACGAGAGACAGGGAAAGAGACCCAGTACTTC	CSATRETGKETQYF
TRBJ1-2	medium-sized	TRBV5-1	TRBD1	TGCGCCAGCAGCCAGGGGACAGGGGAAGGTGGCTATGGCTACACCTTC	CASSQGTGEGGYGYTF
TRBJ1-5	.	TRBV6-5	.	TGTGCCAGCAGTTCCGGGATAGGCCAGCCCCAGCATTTT	CASSSGIGQPQHF
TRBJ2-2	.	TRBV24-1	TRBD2	TGTGCCACCAGTGATGGACTAGCGGGGGACTACACCGGGGAGCTGTTTTTT	CATSDGLAGDYTGELFF
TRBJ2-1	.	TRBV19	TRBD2	TGTGCCAGTAGCGTGGGGACTAGCGGCAATGAGCAGTTCTTC	CASSVGTSGNEQFF
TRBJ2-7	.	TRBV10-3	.	TGTGCCATCAGTGAGGGAGGGGCGCGTGACGAGCAGTACTTC	CAISEGGARDEQYF
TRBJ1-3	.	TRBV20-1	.	TGCAGTGCTAGAGATCCCGTGGCGGGAAACACCATATATTTT	CSARDPVAGNTIYF
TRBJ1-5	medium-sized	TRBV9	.	TGTGCCAGCAGCGCGAAAGCGTGGGAGCAGCCCCAGCATTTT	CASSAKAWEQPQHF
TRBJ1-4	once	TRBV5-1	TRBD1	TGCGCCAGCAGCTTCGACAGGGGCGAAAAACTGTTTTTT	CASSFDRGEKLFF
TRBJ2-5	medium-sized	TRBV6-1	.	TGTGCCAGCAGCCACACAGACACCCAAGAGACCCAGTACTTC	CASSHTDTQETQYF
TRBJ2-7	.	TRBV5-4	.	TGTGCCAGCAGCCCAGGACTGATCTACGAGCAGTACTTC	CASSPGLIYEQYF
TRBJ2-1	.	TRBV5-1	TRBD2	TGCGCCAGCAGCTCTGGGGGGGGAGGCACCAATGAGCAGTTCTTC	CASSSGGGGTNEQFF
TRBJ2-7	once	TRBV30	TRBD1	TGTGCCTGGAGTGATGGACAGGGTAACGAGCAGTACTTC	CAWSDGQGNEQYF
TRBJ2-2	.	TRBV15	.	TGTGCCACCAGCAGCGGGGGAGTAAACACCGGGGAGCTGTTTTTT	CATSSGGVNTGELFF
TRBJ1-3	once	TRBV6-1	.	TGTGCCAGCACTGAAAAAAGGCGGTCTGGAAACACCATATATTTT	CASTEKRRSGNTIYF
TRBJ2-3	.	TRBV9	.	TGTGCCAGCAGCGTGAATGTAGATACGCAGTATTTT	CASSVNVDTQYF
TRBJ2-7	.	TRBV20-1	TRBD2	TGCAGTGCTAGACTAGCGGGAGCTCCTGACTACGAGCAGTACTTC	CSARLAGAPDYEQYF
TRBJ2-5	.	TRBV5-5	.	TGTGCCAGCAGCCTGGCCGGGGAGACCCAGTACTTC	CASSLAGETQYF
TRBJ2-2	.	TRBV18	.	TGTGCCAGCTCACCACAGAACACCGGGGAGCTGTTTTTT	CASSPQNTGELFF
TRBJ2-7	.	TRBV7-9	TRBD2	TGTGCCAGCAGCTTACGACTAGCGGGGGGCTACGAGCAGTACTTC	CASSLRLAGGYEQYF
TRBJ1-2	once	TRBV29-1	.	TGCAGCGCCCTCCGGGACGAGAAGGATGGCTACACCTTC	CSALRDEKDGYTF
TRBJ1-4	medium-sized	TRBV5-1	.	TGCGCCAGCAGGTCCGGACCGATTAATGAAAAACTGTTTTTT	CASRSGPINEKLFF
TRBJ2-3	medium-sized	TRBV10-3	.	TGTGCCATCAGTGAGTCGAACGGAGATACGCAGTATTTT	CAISESNGDTQYF
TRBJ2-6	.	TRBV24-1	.	TGTGCCACCAGTGAGAGTAGCTCTGGGGCCAACGTCCTGACTTTC	CATSESSSGANVLTF